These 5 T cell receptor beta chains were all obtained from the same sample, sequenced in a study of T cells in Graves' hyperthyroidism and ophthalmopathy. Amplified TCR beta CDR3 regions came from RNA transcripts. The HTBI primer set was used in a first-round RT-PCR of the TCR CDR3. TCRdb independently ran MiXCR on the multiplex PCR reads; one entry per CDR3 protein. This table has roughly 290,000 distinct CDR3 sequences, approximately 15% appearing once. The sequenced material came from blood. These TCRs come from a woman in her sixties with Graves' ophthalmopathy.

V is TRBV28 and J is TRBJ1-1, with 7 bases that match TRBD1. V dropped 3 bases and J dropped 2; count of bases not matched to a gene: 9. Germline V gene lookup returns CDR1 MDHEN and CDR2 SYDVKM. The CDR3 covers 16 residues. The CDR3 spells CASSFSTGRDNTEAFF. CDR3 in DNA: TGTGCCAGCAGTTTTTCGACAGGGAGGGATAACACTGAAGCTTTCTTT.

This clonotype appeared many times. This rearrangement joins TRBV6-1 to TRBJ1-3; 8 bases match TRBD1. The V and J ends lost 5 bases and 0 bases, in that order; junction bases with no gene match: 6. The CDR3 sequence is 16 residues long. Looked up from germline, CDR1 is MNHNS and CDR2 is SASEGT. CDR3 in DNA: TGTGCCAGCAGTAAGCGGGACAGGAGCTCTGGAAACACCATATATTTT. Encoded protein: CASSKRDRSSGNTIYF.

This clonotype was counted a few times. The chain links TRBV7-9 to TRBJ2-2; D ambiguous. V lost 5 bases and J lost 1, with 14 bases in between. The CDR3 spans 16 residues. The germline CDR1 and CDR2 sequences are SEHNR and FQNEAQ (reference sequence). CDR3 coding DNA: TGTGCCAGCAGCCAAGTGTCTCTGCAGAACACCGGGGAGCTGTTTTTT. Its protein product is CASSQVSLQNTGELFF.

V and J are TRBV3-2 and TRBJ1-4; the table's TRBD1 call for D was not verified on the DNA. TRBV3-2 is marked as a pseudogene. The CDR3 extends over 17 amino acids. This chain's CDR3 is CASSQAHRGATNEKLFF. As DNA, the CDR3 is TGTGCCAGCAGCCAAGCCCACAGGGGTGCAACTAATGAAAAACTGTTTTTT.

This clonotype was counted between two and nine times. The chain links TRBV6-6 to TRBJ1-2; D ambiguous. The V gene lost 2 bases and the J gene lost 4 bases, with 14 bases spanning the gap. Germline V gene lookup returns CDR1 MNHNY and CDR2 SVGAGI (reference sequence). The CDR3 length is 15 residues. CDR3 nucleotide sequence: TGTGCCAGCAGTTACACAGACTACACCCCCTATGGCTACACCTTC. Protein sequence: CASSYTDYTPYGYTF.